The rows below give T cell receptor beta chains drawn from one sample of a study of T cells in Graves' hyperthyroidism and ophthalmopathy. TCRdb reanalysed the multiplex PCR reads using MiXCR and keeps one entry per CDR3 protein. The sample has about 400,000 distinct CDR3 sequences, more than 15% seen once; the top ten hold approximately 8%. The sample comprised blood. All receptors derive from a woman aged 18-30 years with Graves' hyperthyroidism. CDR3s include the opening cysteine and the closing phenylalanine or tryptophan. The order of the fields is D gene, J gene, clone size, CDR3 length, V gene, CDR3 protein, CDR3 DNA. A D gene is named only where the DNA matches it firmly. Clone size, where shown, is once, few, many, or a class for clones that have expanded.

. | TRBJ1-5 | many | 15 | TRBV20-1 | CSARDRVNSNQPQHF | TGCAGTGCTAGAGATCGGGTTAATAGCAATCAGCCCCAGCATTTT
TRBD1 | TRBJ1-3 | many | 16 | TRBV12-3/TRBV12-4 | CASSRRQGDSGNTIYF | TGTGCCAGCAGCCGAAGACAGGGAGACTCTGGAAACACCATATATTTT
. | TRBJ2-7 | many | 14 | TRBV9 | CASSVGPGSLEQYF | TGTGCCAGCAGCGTAGGTCCGGGGTCCCTCGAGCAGTACTTC
. | TRBJ1-3 | . | 15 | TRBV9 | CASTPGQTIRNTIYF | TGTGCCAGTACGCCGGGACAAACCATACGAAACACCATATATTTT
. | TRBJ1-2 | few | 15 | TRBV6-1 | CANSAEVGTNYGYTF | TGTGCCAACAGTGCCGAGGTCGGGACTAACTATGGCTACACCTTC
. | TRBJ2-5 | . | 15 | TRBV7-9 | CASSLSFYSQETQYF | TGTGCCAGCAGCTTATCTTTTTACAGCCAAGAGACCCAGTACTTC
. | TRBJ2-3 | . | 17 | TRBV24-1 | CATSDTGVVQSTDTQYF | TGTGCCACCAGTGATACCGGGGTGGTTCAATCCACAGATACGCAGTATTTT
TRBD2 | TRBJ2-7 | few | 19 | TRBV30 | CAWSVRGGPASGGGREQYF | TGTGCCTGGAGTGTACGAGGGGGTCCCGCTAGCGGGGGTGGAAGGGAGCAGTACTTC
. | TRBJ1-3 | . | 18 | TRBV4-2 | CASSQSRRASSSGNTIYF | TGTGCCAGCAGCCAAAGCCGGCGCGCCAGTTCCTCTGGAAACACCATATATTTT
. | TRBJ1-5 | many | 17 | TRBV6-5 | CASSYGAMWQSNQPQHF | TGTGCCAGCAGTTACGGGGCCATGTGGCAGAGCAATCAGCCCCAGCATTTT
TRBD2 | TRBJ2-1 | many | 15 | TRBV20-1 | CSAGLAVSSYNEQFF | TGCAGTGCTGGACTAGCGGTTAGCTCCTACAATGAGCAGTTCTTC
. | TRBJ2-3 | . | 15 | TRBV20-1 | CSASLRALAEDTQYF | TGCAGTGCTAGTCTCAGGGCCTTAGCCGAAGATACGCAGTATTTT
. | TRBJ2-4 | many | 12 | TRBV6-1 | CASTADSNIQYF | TGTGCCAGCACCGCGGACAGTAACATTCAGTACTTC
. | TRBJ1-2 | many | 11 | TRBV28 | CASTEGDGYTF | TGTGCCAGCACTGAAGGGGATGGCTACACCTTC
. | TRBJ1-3 | . | 15 | TRBV27 | CASSPYFRSGNTIYF | TGTGCCAGCAGCCCTTATTTCCGCTCTGGAAACACCATATATTTT
TRBD1 | TRBJ2-1 | many | 15 | TRBV3-1 | CASSLTGIIHNEQFF | TGTGCCAGCAGCCTGACAGGGATAATCCACAATGAGCAGTTCTTC
. | TRBJ2-4 | few | 14 | TRBV4-2 | CASSQDSEGFIQYF | TGTGCCAGCAGCCAAGATAGCGAGGGATTCATTCAGTACTTC
. | TRBJ2-1 | many | 14 | TRBV2 | CASRADVMGNEQFF | TGTGCCAGCAGGGCGGACGTGATGGGCAATGAGCAGTTCTTC
. | TRBJ1-2 | few | 15 | TRBV7-8 | CASSPTQGSGRGYTF | TGTGCCAGCAGCCCCACACAGGGCTCCGGGAGAGGCTACACCTTC
. | TRBJ2-3 | many | 13 | TRBV12-3/TRBV12-4 | CASSPTRPDTQYF | TGTGCCAGCAGCCCTACTAGACCCGATACGCAGTATTTT
. | TRBJ2-1 | few | 12 | TRBV9 | CASSVGTEEQFF | TGTGCCAGCAGCGTCGGCACGGAGGAGCAGTTCTTC
TRBD2 | TRBJ2-2 | . | 15 | TRBV2 | CASTLTSGDTGELFF | TGTGCCAGCACCCTGACTAGCGGGGACACCGGGGAGCTGTTTTTT
. | TRBJ2-3 | . | 14 | TRBV5-1 | CASSKGRNTDTQYF | TGCGCCAGCAGCAAGGGCAGAAACACAGATACGCAGTATTTT
. | TRBJ2-1 | many | 14 | TRBV7-3 | CASSLRPGYNEQFF | TGTGCCAGCAGCTTAAGACCAGGGTACAATGAGCAGTTCTTC